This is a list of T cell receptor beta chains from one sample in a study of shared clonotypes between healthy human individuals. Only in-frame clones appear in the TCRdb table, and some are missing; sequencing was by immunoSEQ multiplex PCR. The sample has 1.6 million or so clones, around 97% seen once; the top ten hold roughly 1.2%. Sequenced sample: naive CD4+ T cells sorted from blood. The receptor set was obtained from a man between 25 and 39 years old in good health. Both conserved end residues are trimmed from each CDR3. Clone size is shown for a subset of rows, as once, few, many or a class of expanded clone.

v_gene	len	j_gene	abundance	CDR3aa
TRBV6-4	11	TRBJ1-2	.	ASRDRGSDGYT
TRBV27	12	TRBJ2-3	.	ASSLGSRTDTQY
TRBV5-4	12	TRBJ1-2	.	ASSLVSSLRGYT
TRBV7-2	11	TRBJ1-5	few	ASSRDSHQPQH
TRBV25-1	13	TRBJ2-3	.	ASSDRRANTDTQY
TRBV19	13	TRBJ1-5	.	ASISLGIGNQPQH
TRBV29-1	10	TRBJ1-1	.	SGRTGGREAF
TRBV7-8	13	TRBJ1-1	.	ASSIPGGQNTEAF
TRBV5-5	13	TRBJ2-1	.	ASSLGTSVEQGRF
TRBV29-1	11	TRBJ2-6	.	SVGFSGANVLT
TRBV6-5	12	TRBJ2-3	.	ASSTRGGADTQY
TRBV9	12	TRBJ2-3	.	ASSPMGVPDTQY
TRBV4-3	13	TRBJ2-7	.	ASSQGAGGMYEQY
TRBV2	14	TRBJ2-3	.	ASTGLREPHTDTQY
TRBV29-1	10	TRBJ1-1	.	SVEPGPGEAF
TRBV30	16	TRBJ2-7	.	AWSVSFGKAGGSYEQY
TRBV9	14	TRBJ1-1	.	ASSVASSSHRGEAF
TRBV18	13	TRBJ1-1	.	ASSPQGFGNTEAF
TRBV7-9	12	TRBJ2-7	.	ASSLVGQNYEQY
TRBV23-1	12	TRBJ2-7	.	ASSRNREAYEQY
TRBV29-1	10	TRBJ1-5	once	SVGDGNQPQH
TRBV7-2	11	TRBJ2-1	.	ASSLDLYNEQF
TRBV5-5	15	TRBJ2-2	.	ASSLGTGWIIAGELF
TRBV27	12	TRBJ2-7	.	ASSLVGQSYEQY
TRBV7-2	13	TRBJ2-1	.	ASSLVAGLYNEQF
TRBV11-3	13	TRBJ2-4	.	ASSDGQGPRPIQY
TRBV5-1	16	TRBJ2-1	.	ASSSVLHVAGGPNEQF
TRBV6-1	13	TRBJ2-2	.	ASTGLARNTGELF
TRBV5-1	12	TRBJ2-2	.	ASSLAVPPGELF
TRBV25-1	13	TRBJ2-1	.	ASSDPAGPGDEQF
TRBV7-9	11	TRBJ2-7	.	ASRQEGVGEQY
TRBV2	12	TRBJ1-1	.	ASSEIAGNTEAF
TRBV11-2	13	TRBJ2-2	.	ASSSAGGTTGELF
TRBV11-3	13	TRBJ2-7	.	ASSIRLAGSYEQY
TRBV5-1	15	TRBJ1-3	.	ASRDGAGLLSGNTIY
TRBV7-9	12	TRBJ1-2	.	ASSLVTQDYGYT
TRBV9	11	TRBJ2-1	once	ASTPRERNEQF
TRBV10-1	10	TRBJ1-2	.	ASIRGLYGYT
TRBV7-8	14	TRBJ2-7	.	ASSFHHGQGNHEQY